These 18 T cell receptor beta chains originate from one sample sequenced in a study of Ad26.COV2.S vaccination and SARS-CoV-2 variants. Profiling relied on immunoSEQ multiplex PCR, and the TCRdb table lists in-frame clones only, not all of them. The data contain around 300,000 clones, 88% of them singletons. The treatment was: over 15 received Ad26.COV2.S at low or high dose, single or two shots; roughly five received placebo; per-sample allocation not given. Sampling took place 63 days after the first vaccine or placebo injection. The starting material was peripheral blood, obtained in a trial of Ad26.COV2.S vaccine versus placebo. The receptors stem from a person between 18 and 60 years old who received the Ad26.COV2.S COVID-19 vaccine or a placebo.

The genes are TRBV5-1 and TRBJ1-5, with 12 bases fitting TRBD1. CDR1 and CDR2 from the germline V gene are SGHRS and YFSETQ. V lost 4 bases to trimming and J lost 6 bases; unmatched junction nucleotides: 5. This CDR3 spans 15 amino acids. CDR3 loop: CASSPGTGGFQPQHF. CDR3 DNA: TGCGCCAGCAGCCCCGGGACAGGGGGCTTTCAGCCCCAGCATTTT.

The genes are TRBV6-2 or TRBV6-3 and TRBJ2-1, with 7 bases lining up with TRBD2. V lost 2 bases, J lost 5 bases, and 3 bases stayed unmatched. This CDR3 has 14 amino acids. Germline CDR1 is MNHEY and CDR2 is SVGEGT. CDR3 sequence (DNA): TGTGCCAGCAGTTACGGGCTAGCGGACAATGAGCAGTTCTTC. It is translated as CASSYGLADNEQFF.

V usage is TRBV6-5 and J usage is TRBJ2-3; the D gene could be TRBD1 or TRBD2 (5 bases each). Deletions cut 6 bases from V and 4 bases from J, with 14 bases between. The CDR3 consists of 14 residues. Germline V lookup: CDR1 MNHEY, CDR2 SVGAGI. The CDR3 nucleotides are TGTGCCAGCAGGGCCGGGACCTCACCAGATACGCAGTATTTT. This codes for CASRAGTSPDTQYF.

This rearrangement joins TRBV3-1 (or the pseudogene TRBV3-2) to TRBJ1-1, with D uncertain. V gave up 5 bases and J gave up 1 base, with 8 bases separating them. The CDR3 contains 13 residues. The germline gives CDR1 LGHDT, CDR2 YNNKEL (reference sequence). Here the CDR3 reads CASSSVGNTEAFF. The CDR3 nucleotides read TGTGCCAGCAGCTCGGTGGGGAACACTGAAGCTTTCTTT.

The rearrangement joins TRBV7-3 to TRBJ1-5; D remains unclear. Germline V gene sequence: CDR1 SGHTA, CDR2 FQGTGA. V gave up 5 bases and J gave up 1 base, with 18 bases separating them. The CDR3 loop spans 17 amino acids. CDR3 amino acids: CASSPGAGQVSNQPQHF. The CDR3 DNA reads TGTGCCAGCAGCCCCGGAGCGGGTCAGGTAAGCAATCAGCCCCAGCATTTT.

CDR3 sequence: CAISEDRGNEQYF. The CDR3 DNA reads TGTGCCATCAGTGAGGACAGGGGAAACGAGCAGTACTTC. J is TRBJ2-7 and V is TRBV10-3, with 8 positions matching TRBD1. CDR1 and CDR2 (germline): ENHRY, SYGVKD. This CDR3 has 13 amino acids. The junction had 2 bases not matched to a gene; V was cut back by 2 bases and J by 5 bases.

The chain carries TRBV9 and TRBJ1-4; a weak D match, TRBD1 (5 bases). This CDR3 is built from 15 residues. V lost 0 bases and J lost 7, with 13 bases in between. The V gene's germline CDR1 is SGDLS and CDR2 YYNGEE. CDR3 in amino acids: CASSVGRQGGEKLFF. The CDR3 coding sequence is TGTGCCAGCAGCGTAGGCCGGCAGGGCGGTGAAAAACTGTTTTTT.

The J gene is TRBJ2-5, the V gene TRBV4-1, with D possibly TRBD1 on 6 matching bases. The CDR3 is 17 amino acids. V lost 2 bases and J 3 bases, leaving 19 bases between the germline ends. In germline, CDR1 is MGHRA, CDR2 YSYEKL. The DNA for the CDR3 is TGCGCCAGCAGCCAACCCGGACAGAAGAGAAAAAAAGAGACCCAGTACTTC. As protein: CASSQPGQKRKKETQYF.

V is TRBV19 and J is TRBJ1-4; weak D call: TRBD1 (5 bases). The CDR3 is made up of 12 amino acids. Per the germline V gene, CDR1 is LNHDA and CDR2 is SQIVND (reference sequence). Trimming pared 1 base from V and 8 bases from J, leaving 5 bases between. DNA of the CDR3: TGTGCCAGTAGTATAGGACAGGAAAAACTGTTTTTT. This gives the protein CASSIGQEKLFF.

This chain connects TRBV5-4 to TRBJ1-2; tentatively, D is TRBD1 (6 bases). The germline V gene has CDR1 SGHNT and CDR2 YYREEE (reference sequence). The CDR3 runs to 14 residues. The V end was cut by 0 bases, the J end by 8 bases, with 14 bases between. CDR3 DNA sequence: TGTGCCAGCAGCTTGGAAAACAGGGTTGACGGCTACACCTTC. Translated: CASSLENRVDGYTF.

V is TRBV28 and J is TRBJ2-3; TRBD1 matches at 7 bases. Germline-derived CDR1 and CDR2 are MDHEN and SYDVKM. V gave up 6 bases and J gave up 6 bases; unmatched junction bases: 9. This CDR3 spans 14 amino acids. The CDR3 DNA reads TGTGCCAGCAGGGAGGAAGGGGGCCTGGATACGCAGTATTTT. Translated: CASREEGGLDTQYF.

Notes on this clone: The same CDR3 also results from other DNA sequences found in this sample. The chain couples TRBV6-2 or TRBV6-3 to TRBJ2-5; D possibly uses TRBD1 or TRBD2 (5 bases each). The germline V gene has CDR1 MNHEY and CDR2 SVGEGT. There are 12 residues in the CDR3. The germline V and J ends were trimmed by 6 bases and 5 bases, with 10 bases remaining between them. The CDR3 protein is CASSSEGETQYF. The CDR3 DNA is TGTGCCAGCAGCTCCGAGGGGGAGACCCAGTACTTC.

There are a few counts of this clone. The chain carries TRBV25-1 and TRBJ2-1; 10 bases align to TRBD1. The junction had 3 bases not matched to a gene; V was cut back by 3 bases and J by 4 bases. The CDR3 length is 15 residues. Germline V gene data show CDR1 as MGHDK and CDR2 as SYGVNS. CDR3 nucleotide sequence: TGTGCCAGCAGTGATCTGGGACAGGGGTACAATGAGCAGTTCTTC. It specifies CASSDLGQGYNEQFF. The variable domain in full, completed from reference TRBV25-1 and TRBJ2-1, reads EADIYQTPRYLVIGTGKKITLECSQTMGHDKMYWYQQDPGMELHLIHYSYGVNSTEKGDLSSESTVSRIRTEHFPLTLESARPSHTSQYLCASSDLGQGYNEQFFGPGTRLTVL.

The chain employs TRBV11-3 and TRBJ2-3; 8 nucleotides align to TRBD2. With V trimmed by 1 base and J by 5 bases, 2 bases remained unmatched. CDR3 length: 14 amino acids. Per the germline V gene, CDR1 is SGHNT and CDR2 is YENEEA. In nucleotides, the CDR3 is TGTGCCAGCAGCTTAGGGCTAGCGGGAGATACGCAGTATTTT. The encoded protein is CASSLGLAGDTQYF.

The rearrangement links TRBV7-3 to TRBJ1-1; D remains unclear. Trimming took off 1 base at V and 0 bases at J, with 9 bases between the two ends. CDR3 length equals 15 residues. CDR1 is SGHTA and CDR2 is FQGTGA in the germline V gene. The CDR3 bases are TGTGCCAGCAGCTTAAGCAGCGGAATGAACACTGAAGCTTTCTTT. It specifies CASSLSSGMNTEAFF.

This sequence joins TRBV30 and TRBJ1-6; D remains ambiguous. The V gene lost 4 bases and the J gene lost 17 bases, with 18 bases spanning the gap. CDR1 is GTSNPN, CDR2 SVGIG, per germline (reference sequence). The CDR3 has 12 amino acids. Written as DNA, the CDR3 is TGTGCCTGGAATTGGGAGGAGACTCGGGTCCACTTT. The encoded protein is CAWNWEETRVHF.

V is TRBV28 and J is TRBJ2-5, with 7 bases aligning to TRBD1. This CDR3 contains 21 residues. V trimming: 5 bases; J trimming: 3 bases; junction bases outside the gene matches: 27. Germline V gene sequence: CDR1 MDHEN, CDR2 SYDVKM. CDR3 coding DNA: TGTGCCAGCAGTATGTTAATGTGGGACAGCCAAGCGAACAGTATGGAAGAGACCCAGTACTTC. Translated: CASSMLMWDSQANSMEETQYF.

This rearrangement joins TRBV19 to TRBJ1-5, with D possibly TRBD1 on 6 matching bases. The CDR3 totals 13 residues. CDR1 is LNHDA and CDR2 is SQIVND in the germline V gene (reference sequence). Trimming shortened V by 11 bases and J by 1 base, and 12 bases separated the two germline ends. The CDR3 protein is CALLRGSNQPQHF. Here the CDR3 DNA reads TGTGCCCTTTTAAGGGGGAGCAATCAGCCCCAGCATTTT.